These 3 T cell receptor beta chains share one sample of origin, sequenced in a study of identical twins. From the 5' RACE reads, TCRdb called clonotypes with MiXCR, one entry per CDR3 protein. The repertoire has some 560,000 distinct CDR3 sequences, 9.6% of them found once; the top ten carry roughly 3.2%. These data also formed part of another study, on yellow fever vaccine responses in identical twins.

The sequenced sample was PBMCs. The source of these receptors is a woman aged 18-29 years in good health.

This clonotype was picked up many times. The CDR3 nucleotides read TGTGCCAGCAGTACGTCCCGGGACAGGAACACTGAAGCTTTCTTT. Protein product: CASSTSRDRNTEAFF. The rearrangement links TRBV6-2 or TRBV6-3 to TRBJ1-1; 7 nucleotides agree with TRBD1. This CDR3 has 15 residues. The germline V gene has CDR1 MNHEY and CDR2 SVGEGT. Trimming took 5 bases from V and 1 from J; bases not matched to a gene: 7.

There are a few counts of this clonotype. This chain links TRBV20-1 with TRBJ2-4, with 11 nucleotides matching TRBD2. This CDR3 contains 14 residues. The V and J ends lost 4 bases and 9 bases, in that order; junction bases with no gene match: 8. Germline CDR1 and CDR2: DFQATT and SNEGSKA (reference sequence). The chain's CDR3 is CSAKLAGDSGIQYF. CDR3 in DNA: TGCAGTGCTAAACTAGCGGGAGATTCAGGCATTCAGTACTTC.

The table lists this clonotype with many counts. The genes are TRBV14 and TRBJ2-1; D is uncertain. V lost 0 bases to trimming and J lost 12 bases, with 12 bases between them. Germline-derived CDR1 and CDR2 are SGHDN and FVKESK. The CDR3 has 13 amino acids. The CDR3 loop reads CASSQDTRPWQFF. The CDR3 nucleotides read TGTGCCAGCAGCCAAGACACCCGGCCGTGGCAGTTCTTC.